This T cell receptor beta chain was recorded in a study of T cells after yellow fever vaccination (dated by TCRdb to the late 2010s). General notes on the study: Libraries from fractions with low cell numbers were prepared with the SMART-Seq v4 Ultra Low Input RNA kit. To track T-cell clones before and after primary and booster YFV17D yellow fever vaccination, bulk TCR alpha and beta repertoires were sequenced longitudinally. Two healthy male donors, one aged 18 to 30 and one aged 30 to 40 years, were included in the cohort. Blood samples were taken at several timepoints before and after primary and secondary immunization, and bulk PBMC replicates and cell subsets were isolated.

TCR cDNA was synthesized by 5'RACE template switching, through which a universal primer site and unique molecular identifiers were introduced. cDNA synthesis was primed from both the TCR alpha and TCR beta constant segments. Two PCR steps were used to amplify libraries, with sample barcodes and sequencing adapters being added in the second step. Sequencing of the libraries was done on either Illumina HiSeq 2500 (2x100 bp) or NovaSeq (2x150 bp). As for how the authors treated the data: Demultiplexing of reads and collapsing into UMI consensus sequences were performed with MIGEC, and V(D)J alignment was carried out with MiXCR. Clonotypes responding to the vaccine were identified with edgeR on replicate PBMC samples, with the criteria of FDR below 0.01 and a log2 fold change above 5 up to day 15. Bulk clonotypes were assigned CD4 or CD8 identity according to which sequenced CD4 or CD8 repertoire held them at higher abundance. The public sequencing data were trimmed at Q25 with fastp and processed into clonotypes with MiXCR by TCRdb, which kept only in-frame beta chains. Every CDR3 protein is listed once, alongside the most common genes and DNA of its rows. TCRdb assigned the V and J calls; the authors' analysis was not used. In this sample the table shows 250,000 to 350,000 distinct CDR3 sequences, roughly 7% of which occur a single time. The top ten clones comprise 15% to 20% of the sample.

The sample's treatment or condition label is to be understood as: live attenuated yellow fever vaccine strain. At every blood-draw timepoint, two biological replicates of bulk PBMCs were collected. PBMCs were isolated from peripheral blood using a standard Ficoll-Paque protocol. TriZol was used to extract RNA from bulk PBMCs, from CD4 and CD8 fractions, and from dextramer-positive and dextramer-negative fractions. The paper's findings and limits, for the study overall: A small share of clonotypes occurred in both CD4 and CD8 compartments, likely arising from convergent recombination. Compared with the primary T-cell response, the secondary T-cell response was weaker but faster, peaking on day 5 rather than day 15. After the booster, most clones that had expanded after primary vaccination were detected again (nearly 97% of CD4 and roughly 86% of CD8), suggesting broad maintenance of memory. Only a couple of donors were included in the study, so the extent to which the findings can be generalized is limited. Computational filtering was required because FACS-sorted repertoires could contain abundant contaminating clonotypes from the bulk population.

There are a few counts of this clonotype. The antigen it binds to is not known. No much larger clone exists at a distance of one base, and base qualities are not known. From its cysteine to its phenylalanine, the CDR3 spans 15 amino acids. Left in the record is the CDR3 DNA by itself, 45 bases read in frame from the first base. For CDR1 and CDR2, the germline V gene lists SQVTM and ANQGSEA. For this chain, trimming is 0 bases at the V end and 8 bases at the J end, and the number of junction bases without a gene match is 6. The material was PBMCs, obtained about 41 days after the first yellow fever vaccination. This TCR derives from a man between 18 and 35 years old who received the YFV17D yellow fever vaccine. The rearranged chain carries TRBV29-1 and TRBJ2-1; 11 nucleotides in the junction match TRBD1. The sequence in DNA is TGCAGCGTTGAAGATCGCGGACAGGGGGCGGATGAGCAGTTCTTC. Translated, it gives CSVEDRGQGADEQFF.